Listed below are T cell receptor beta chains from one sample, sequenced in a study of blood T cell repertoires in COVID-19. Assay: immunoSEQ multiplex PCR; the TCRdb copy retains only in-frame clones and omits some. The table has a few hundred thousand clones, 83% seen once. Sequencing used PBMCs or T cells enriched from blood (not recorded which). All receptors derive from a woman aged 50 to 60 who had recovered from COVID-19. The CDR3 runs from the conserved cysteine through the conserved F or W. A D gene is named only where the DNA matches it firmly. Clone size, where shown, is once, few, many, or a class for clones that have expanded.

j_call clone_size v_call d_call cdr3_aa cdr3_nt
TRBJ1-1 . TRBV5-8 . CASSPRYLNTEAFF TGTGCCAGCAGCCCCCGATACTTGAACACTGAAGCTTTCTTT
TRBJ1-5 . TRBV19 . CASSISQGRQPQHF TGTGCCAGTAGTATATCCCAGGGCCGGCAGCCCCAGCATTTT
TRBJ2-3 . TRBV15 TRBD2 CATSRVILAGDTQYF TGTGCCACCAGCAGAGTGATTCTAGCGGGAGATACGCAGTATTTT
TRBJ1-1 . TRBV12-3/TRBV12-4 . CASSLSGEAFF TGTGCCAGCAGTTTGTCCGGTGAAGCTTTCTTT
TRBJ1-1 . TRBV3-1/TRBV3-2 . CASSQAGEGLLDTEAFF TGTGCCAGCAGCCAAGCGGGTGAAGGTCTATTGGACACTGAAGCTTTCTTT
TRBJ2-1 . TRBV27 TRBD1 CASGLDRGNEQFF TGTGCCAGCGGTTTGGACAGGGGGAATGAGCAGTTCTTC
TRBJ2-7 many TRBV4-1 TRBD1 CASSQGIGQGAYEQYF TGCGCCAGCAGCCAAGGCATAGGACAGGGGGCCTACGAGCAGTACTTC
TRBJ1-2 . TRBV5-1 . CASSLAGGGHGYTF TGCGCCAGCAGCTTGGCCGGGGGAGGTCATGGCTACACCTTC
TRBJ2-1 once TRBV6-4 TRBD2 CASSETSGRYNEQFF TGTGCCAGCAGTGAGACTAGCGGGAGGTACAATGAGCAGTTCTTC
TRBJ1-2 . TRBV4-1 TRBD1 CASSQDMGSGGFYGYTF TGCGCCAGCAGCCAAGATATGGGGTCAGGGGGTTTCTATGGCTACACCTTC
TRBJ1-1 . TRBV27 . CASSFGVRAFF TGTGCCAGCAGTTTCGGGGTGCGGGCTTTCTTT
TRBJ2-2 . TRBV6-1 . CASSEALLQTGELFF TGTGCCAGCAGTGAAGCGCTTTTACAAACCGGGGAGCTGTTTTTT
TRBJ2-5 few TRBV13 TRBD1 CASSRDRETQYF TGTGCCAGCAGCCGGGACAGAGAGACCCAGTACTTC
TRBJ1-2 . TRBV27 TRBD1 CASTPGGGGGGYTF TGTGCCAGCACCCCAGGGGGCGGGGGTGGTGGCTACACCTTC
TRBJ1-4 . TRBV4-3 . CASSQDRAANEKLFF TGCGCCAGCAGCCAAGACAGGGCGGCTAATGAAAAACTGTTTTTT
TRBJ1-5 . TRBV2 TRBD1 CASSSGTGINQPQHF TGTGCCAGCAGTAGCGGGACAGGGATCAATCAGCCCCAGCATTTT
TRBJ1-5 few TRBV5-8 . CASSPLGALVQPQHF TGTGCCAGCAGCCCTCTGGGGGCTCTGGTCCAGCCCCAGCATTTT
TRBJ1-2 . TRBV19 . CASTQGPRSGYTF TGTGCCAGTACTCAGGGGCCACGATCTGGCTACACCTTC
TRBJ1-5 . TRBV30 . CAWSVENQPQHF TGTGCCTGGAGTGTGGAGAATCAGCCCCAGCATTTT
TRBJ1-2 . TRBV5-4 TRBD1 CASSSQGAQGYTF TGTGCCAGCAGCTCCCAGGGGGCGCAAGGCTACACCTTC
TRBJ1-5 . TRBV27 . CATLPTPPPAQGGSSNQPQHF TGTGCCACCCTCCCCACACCCCCCCCGGCCCAGGGCGGGAGTAGCAATCAGCCCCAGCATTTT
TRBJ2-7 few TRBV9 TRBD1 CASSVGSGGNYEQYF TGTGCCAGCAGCGTAGGCTCAGGGGGCAATTACGAGCAGTACTTC
TRBJ1-2 few TRBV19 TRBD1 CASSTGQAVAQSRGYTF TGTGCCAGTAGTACGGGACAGGCGGTCGCCCAGTCCCGCGGCTACACCTTC
TRBJ1-5 few TRBV7-9 . CASSLARLGESQPQHF TGTGCCAGCAGCTTAGCGCGGCTAGGGGAAAGTCAGCCCCAGCATTTT
TRBJ2-7 . TRBV6-5 TRBD2 CASSYSAGESYEQYF TGTGCCAGCAGTTACTCGGCGGGAGAGTCATACGAGCAGTACTTC
TRBJ1-1 . TRBV9 . CASSTSTGMNTEAFF TGTGCCAGCAGCACCTCGACAGGCATGAACACTGAAGCTTTCTTT
TRBJ2-5 . TRBV4-3 TRBD2 CASSQSHLAGQETQYF TGCGCCAGCAGCCAATCACACCTAGCGGGACAAGAGACCCAGTACTTC
TRBJ1-1 . TRBV30 . CAWSRQTEAFF TGTGCCTGGAGCCGCCAGACTGAAGCTTTCTTT
TRBJ2-5 . TRBV6-5 . CASSSGQQETQYF TGTGCCAGCAGTTCCGGACAGCAAGAGACCCAGTACTTC
TRBJ2-1 . TRBV3-1/TRBV3-2 TRBD2 CASSQDLLAGPSHEQFF TGTGCCAGCAGCCAAGACCTCCTAGCGGGGCCCTCCCATGAGCAGTTCTTC
TRBJ2-1 . TRBV4-2 TRBD2 CASSQRVLAGGLDEQFF TGTGCCAGCAGCCAGAGGGTCTTAGCGGGGGGGCTCGATGAGCAGTTCTTC
TRBJ2-7 few TRBV4-1 TRBD1 CASSQAQGWEQYF TGCGCCAGCAGCCAAGCACAGGGGTGGGAGCAGTACTTC
TRBJ1-3 . TRBV14 . CASSQRSGNTIYF TGTGCCAGCAGCCAACGCTCTGGAAACACCATATATTTT
TRBJ1-5 . TRBV19 . CASSTDRSNQPQHF TGTGCCAGTAGTACAGACAGGAGCAATCAGCCCCAGCATTTT
TRBJ1-1 . TRBV10-3 . CAISYRVGTEAFF TGTGCCATCAGTTACAGGGTCGGCACTGAAGCTTTCTTT
TRBJ2-1 . TRBV19 . CASAIREFNEQFF TGTGCCAGTGCGATACGGGAGTTCAATGAGCAGTTCTTC
TRBJ1-1 . TRBV11-3 TRBD1 CASSSRGPEAFF TGTGCCAGCAGCAGCAGGGGGCCTGAAGCTTTCTTT
TRBJ2-5 . TRBV7-3 . CASSRRGNQETQYF TGTGCCAGCAGCCGCCGCGGCAATCAAGAGACCCAGTACTTC
TRBJ2-1 few TRBV5-4 TRBD1 CASSSEGAGSYNEQFF TGTGCCAGCAGCTCCGAGGGGGCAGGGTCATACAATGAGCAGTTCTTC
TRBJ1-1 . TRBV6-5 . CASSYLRNTEAFF TGTGCCAGCAGTTACTTGAGGAACACTGAAGCTTTCTTT